This T cell receptor (beta chain) stems from a study of shared clonotypes between healthy human individuals. Measured with immunoSEQ multiplex PCR; TCRdb has only the in-frame clones, and not every one. Among roughly 480,000 clones, around three quarters were seen once, and the ten largest hold approximately 12%. Nashville, Tennessee was home to all donors, each a Caucasian adult. Sequencing was done on a sample of PBMCs. The clonotype was recovered from a woman between 40 and 50 years old in good health. Some clones in this sample may be carry-over from other donors' samples.

CDR3 in amino acids: CASSRGGRNSYEQYF. CDR3 bases: TGTGCCAGCTCAAGGGGGGGGAGAAACTCCTACGAGCAGTACTTC. This chain joins TRBV18 and TRBJ2-7; maybe TRBD2 (7 bases). The CDR3 runs 15 residues. Germline V gene lookup returns CDR1 KGHSH and CDR2 LQKENI. Trimming took 5 bases from V and 0 from J, leaving 14 bases between them.